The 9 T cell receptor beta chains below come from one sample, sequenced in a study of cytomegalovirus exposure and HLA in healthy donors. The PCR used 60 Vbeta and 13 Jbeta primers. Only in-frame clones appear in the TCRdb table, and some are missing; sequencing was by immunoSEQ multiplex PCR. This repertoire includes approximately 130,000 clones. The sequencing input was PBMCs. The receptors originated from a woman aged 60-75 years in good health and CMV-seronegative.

The CDR3 DNA reads as TGTGCCAGCAGCTTAGGGCCGGGAAACTACAATGAGCAGTTCTTC. As protein: CASSLGPGNYNEQFF. The chain recombines TRBV13 with TRBJ2-1, with D perhaps TRBD2 (5 bases). Germline V lookup: CDR1 PRHDT, CDR2 FYEKMQ (reference sequence). The CDR3 sequence is 15 residues long. The germline V and J ends were trimmed by 0 bases and 3 bases, with 9 bases remaining between them.

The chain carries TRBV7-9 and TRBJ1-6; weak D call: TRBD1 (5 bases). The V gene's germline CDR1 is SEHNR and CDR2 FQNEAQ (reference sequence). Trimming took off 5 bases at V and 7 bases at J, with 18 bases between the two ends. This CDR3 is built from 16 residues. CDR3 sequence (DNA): TGTGCCAGCAGCCCGGGGACTGACCGATCAAATTCACCCCTCCACTTT. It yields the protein CASSPGTDRSNSPLHF.

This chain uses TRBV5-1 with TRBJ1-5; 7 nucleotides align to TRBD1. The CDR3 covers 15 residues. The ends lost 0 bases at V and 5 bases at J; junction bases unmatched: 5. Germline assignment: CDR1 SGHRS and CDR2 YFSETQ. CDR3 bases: TGCGCCAGCAGCTTGGAGACAGGGCCTGATCAGCCCCAGCATTTT. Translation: CASSLETGPDQPQHF.

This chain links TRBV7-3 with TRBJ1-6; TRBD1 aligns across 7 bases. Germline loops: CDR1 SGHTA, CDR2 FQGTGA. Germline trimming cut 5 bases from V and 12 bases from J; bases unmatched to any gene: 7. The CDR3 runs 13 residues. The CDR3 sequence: CASSTRQGGPLHF. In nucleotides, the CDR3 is TGTGCCAGCAGCACGAGACAGGGAGGACCCCTCCACTTT.

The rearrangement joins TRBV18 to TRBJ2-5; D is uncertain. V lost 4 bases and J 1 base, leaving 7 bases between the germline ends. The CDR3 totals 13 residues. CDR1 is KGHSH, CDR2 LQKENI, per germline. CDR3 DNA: TGTGCCAGCTCACGGGCAGTCCAAGAGACCCAGTACTTC. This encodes CASSRAVQETQYF. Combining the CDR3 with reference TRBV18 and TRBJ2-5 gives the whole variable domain NAGVMQNPRHLVRRRGQEARLRCSPMKGHSHVYWYRQLPEEGLKFMVYLQKENIIDESGMPKERFSAEFPKEGPSILRIQQVVRGDSAAYFCASSRAVQETQYFGPGTRLLVL.

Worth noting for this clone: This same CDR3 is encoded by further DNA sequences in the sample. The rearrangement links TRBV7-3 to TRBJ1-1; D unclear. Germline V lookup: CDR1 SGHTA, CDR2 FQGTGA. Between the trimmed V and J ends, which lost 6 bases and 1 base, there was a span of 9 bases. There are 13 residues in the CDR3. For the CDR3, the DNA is TGTGCCAGCAGTGCAGGTTCGAACACTGAAGCTTTCTTT. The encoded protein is CASSAGSNTEAFF.

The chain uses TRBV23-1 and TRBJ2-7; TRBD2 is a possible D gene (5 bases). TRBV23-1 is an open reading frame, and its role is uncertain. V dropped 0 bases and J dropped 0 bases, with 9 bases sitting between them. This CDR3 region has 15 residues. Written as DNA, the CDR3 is TGCGCCAGCAGTCAATCGCGGGCATACTCCTACGAGCAGTACTTC. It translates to CASSQSRAYSYEQYF.

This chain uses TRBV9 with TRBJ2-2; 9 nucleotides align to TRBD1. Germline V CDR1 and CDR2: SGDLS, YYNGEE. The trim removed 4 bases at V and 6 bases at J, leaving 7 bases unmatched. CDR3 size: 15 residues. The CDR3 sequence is CASSQGQGWAGELFF. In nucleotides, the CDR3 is TGTGCCAGCAGCCAGGGACAGGGTTGGGCCGGGGAGCTGTTTTTT.

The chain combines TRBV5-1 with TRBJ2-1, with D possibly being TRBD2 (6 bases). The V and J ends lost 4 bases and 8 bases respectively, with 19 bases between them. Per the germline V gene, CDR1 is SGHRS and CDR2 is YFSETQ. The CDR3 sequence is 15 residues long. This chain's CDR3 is CASSTGTAVIYEQFF. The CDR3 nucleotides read TGCGCCAGCAGCACCGGGACTGCGGTTATCTATGAGCAGTTCTTC.